This T cell receptor beta chain derives from a study of blood T cell repertoires in COVID-19. Study in general: Some COVID-19 samples were acute and others convalescent; all came from the United States, Italy and Spain. Nucleic acid was either cDNA or gDNA, and it came from T cells, B-cell-depleted T cells, or PBMCs.

In the original workflow: The authors estimated nucleated cell counts from reference gene primer amplification. Only in-frame clones appear in the TCRdb table, and some are missing; sequencing was by immunoSEQ multiplex PCR. The DNA was the basis for D and trimming; V, J and clone size are from that table. The data show about 170,000 clones, about 88% seen once. Between the trimmed V and J ends, which lost 4 bases and 0 bases, there was a span of 19 bases. The CDR3 runs to 17 residues. The germline gives CDR1 SGHDT, CDR2 YYEEEE. This clone was seen just once. The sequence came from a woman older than 75 in a cohort sampled during active or convalescent COVID-19. The source material was peripheral blood. The chain couples TRBV5-6 to TRBJ1-2; D gene uncertain. The CDR3 bases are TGTGCCAGCAGCCAGGAATCCCGGCGGGCGTCTAACTATGGCTACACCTTC. Protein product: CASSQESRRASNYGYTF. The whole variable domain, remainder taken from reference TRBV5-6 and TRBJ1-2, is DAGVTQSPTHLIKTRGQQVTLRCSPKSGHDTVSWYQQALGQGPQFIFQYYEEEERQRGNFPDRFSGHQFPNYSSELNVNALLLGDSALYLCASSQESRRASNYGYTFGSGTRLTVV.